Each of the 19 T cell receptor beta chains below was sequenced from the same sample in a study of human T cells and chemical hapten exposure. TCRdb redid the calling of the RACE reads with MiXCR, one entry per CDR3 protein. The sample consists of tens of thousands of distinct CDR3 sequences, 9.6% of them appearing once. Stated time point: pre-sensitization, week 0. Stated treatment: therapeutic diphenylcyclopropenone sensitization with weekly scalp DPC. RNA extraction used unfractionated whole blood as the source of total RNA. The sequencing here drew on whole blood, taken in connection with sensitization to the hapten diphenylcyclopropenone (DPC). The receptors were gathered from a woman aged 25 to 39 with alopecia areata. Some clones in this sample may be carry-over from other donors' samples.

This clonotype has a handful of counts. V usage is TRBV28 and J usage is TRBJ2-7, with D perhaps TRBD1 or TRBD2 (5 bases each). CDR1 and CDR2 from the germline V gene are MDHEN and SYDVKM. The CDR3 is made up of 14 amino acids. V lost 5 bases and J 4 bases, leaving 15 bases between the germline ends. The CDR3 spells CASSGTGVGYEQYF. As DNA, the CDR3 is TGTGCCAGCAGTGGGACCGGGGTAGGGTACGAGCAGTACTTC.

This clonotype was recorded a few times. The chain recombines TRBV3-1 with TRBJ2-2; D call uncertain. V was trimmed by 0 bases and J by 1 base, leaving 9 bases between them. Germline lookup yields CDR1 LGHDT and CDR2 YNNKEL (reference sequence). The CDR3 has 16 residues. This CDR3 is CASSQESAGNTGELFF. CDR3 nucleotides: TGTGCCAGCAGCCAAGAGTCGGCAGGGAACACCGGGGAGCTGTTTTTT.

The chain is built from TRBV20-1 and TRBJ2-7; 14 nucleotides line up with TRBD2. The CDR3 is 12 residues long. Germline lookup yields CDR1 DFQATT and CDR2 SNEGSKA (reference sequence). J was trimmed by 6 bases and V by 7 bases; bases with no gene match: 2. The CDR3 DNA is TGCAGTGGACTAGCGGGGGGGCGCGAGCAGTACTTC. It is translated as CSGLAGGREQYF.

This clonotype was counted only a few times. This rearrangement joins TRBV20-1 to TRBJ1-6; no reliable D call. CDR1 is DFQATT and CDR2 is SNEGSKA in the germline V gene (reference sequence). V gave up 6 bases and J gave up 11 bases, with 14 bases separating them. CDR3 size: 12 residues. CDR3 loop: CSADDGIPPLHF. CDR3 DNA: TGCAGTGCGGACGATGGGATCCCACCCCTCCACTTT.

The chain employs TRBV12-3 or TRBV12-4 and TRBJ2-3; 7 bases are shared with TRBD2. The CDR3 loop spans 15 amino acids. J gave up 3 bases and V 2 bases, and 5 bases lay outside the gene matches. The CDR3 DNA follows: TGTGCCAGCAGTTTATGGGGGGGGGAAACAGATACGCAGTATTTT. It translates to CASSLWGGETDTQYF.

This clonotype was recorded at least ten times. The genes are TRBV6-2 or TRBV6-3 and TRBJ2-7; 9 bases fit TRBD1. Germline V gives CDR1 MNHEY, CDR2 SVGEGT. V dropped 5 bases and J dropped 4; count of bases not matched to a gene: 6. This CDR3 is built from 14 residues. Here the CDR3 reads CASSAGQGRYEQYF. CDR3 nucleotides: TGTGCCAGCAGTGCTGGACAGGGGCGTTACGAGCAGTACTTC.

The chain has TRBV27 and TRBJ1-5; TRBD1 aligns across 9 bases. Germline lookup yields CDR1 MNHEY and CDR2 SMNVEV (reference sequence). V shed 5 bases and J 0 bases; nucleotides not matched to a gene: 17. The CDR3 length is 20 residues. The CDR3 loop is CASSPGTGFYPNDSNQPQHF. The CDR3 DNA is TGTGCCAGCAGTCCAGGGACAGGGTTTTATCCTAATGATAGCAATCAGCCCCAGCATTTT.

This clonotype has a count of ten or more. This chain uses TRBV7-2 with TRBJ2-7, with D possibly TRBD1 on 8 matching bases. V was clipped by 3 bases and J by 1 base, with 19 bases between them. This CDR3 has 17 residues. Germline CDR1 SGHTA, CDR2 FQGNSA. CDR3 amino acids: CASSLTTGDYVSYEQYF. CDR3 coding DNA: TGTGCCAGCAGCTTGACGACAGGGGACTACGTGTCCTACGAGCAGTACTTC.

The chain recombines TRBV6-2 or TRBV6-3 with TRBJ2-3; the D is unclear. CDR1 is MNHEY and CDR2 is SVGEGT in the germline V gene. The CDR3 is made up of 12 amino acids. V shed 6 bases and J shed 6 bases, with 10 bases lying between them. The CDR3 loop reads CASSQVRDTQYF. The CDR3 coding sequence is TGTGCCAGCAGCCAAGTCAGGGATACGCAGTATTTT.

This clonotype has more than one count but fewer than ten. The chain joins TRBV6-6 to TRBJ1-5, with a possible D match to TRBD1 (5 bases). The germline V gene encodes CDR1 MNHNY and CDR2 SVGAGI (reference sequence). This CDR3 comprises 14 residues. V lost 6 bases and J 5 bases, leaving 14 bases between the germline ends. Here the CDR3 DNA reads TGTGCCAGCAGCCCGGACACTTATTATCAGCCCCAGCATTTT. This gives the protein CASSPDTYYQPQHF.

This clonotype was counted only a few times. CDR3 residues: CASSQRQGNYGYTF. In DNA, the CDR3 is TGTGCCAGCAGCCAACGACAGGGAAACTATGGCTACACCTTC. The chain combines TRBV7-2 with TRBJ1-2, with 7 positions matching TRBD1. The trim removed 5 bases at V and 2 bases at J, leaving 5 bases unmatched. CDR3 size: 14 residues. Germline V lookup: CDR1 SGHTA, CDR2 FQGNSA.

This clonotype was picked up a small number of times. The V and J genes are TRBV29-1 and TRBJ1-3; 10 bases are shared with TRBD1. The CDR3 totals 14 residues. Germline V gene lookup returns CDR1 SQVTM and CDR2 ANQGSEA. J gave up 7 bases and V 1 base, and 4 bases lay outside the gene matches. This chain's CDR3 is CSVEGQGARNTIYF. Here the CDR3 DNA reads TGCAGCGTTGAAGGACAGGGGGCGCGGAACACCATATATTTT. The variable domain in full, completed from reference TRBV29-1 and TRBJ1-3, reads SAVISQKPSRDICQRGTSLTIQCQVDSQVTMMFWYRQQPGQSLTLIATANQGSEATYESGFVIDKFPISRPNLTFSTLTVSNMSPEDSSIYLCSVEGQGARNTIYFGEGSWLTVV.

Ten or more counts support this clonotype. The V and J genes are TRBV7-8 and TRBJ2-4, with D tentatively TRBD1 (5 bases). Germline V gives CDR1 SGHVS, CDR2 FQNEAQ. This CDR3 has 15 amino acids. V gave up 0 bases and J gave up 4 bases, with 10 bases separating them. CDR3 protein: CASSLAATVKNIQYF. The DNA for the CDR3 is TGTGCCAGCAGCTTAGCCGCGACAGTTAAAAACATTCAGTACTTC.

This rearrangement joins TRBV13 to TRBJ2-3; 14 bases line up with TRBD2. The CDR3 consists of 15 residues. CDR1 and CDR2 from the germline V gene are PRHDT and FYEKMQ (reference sequence). V lost 4 bases and J lost 4; bases outside the gene matches: 1. The CDR3 region has the DNA TGTGCCAGCAGCTCGGGACTAGCGGGGGCAGATACGCAGTATTTT. This encodes CASSSGLAGADTQYF.

This clonotype was counted only a few times. The chain links TRBV27 to TRBJ2-7; D possibly uses TRBD1 or TRBD2 (5 bases each). This CDR3 region has 14 residues. V lost 6 bases to trimming and J lost 1 base, with 13 bases between them. The germline gives CDR1 MNHEY, CDR2 SMNVEV (reference sequence). The CDR3 DNA follows: TGTGCCAGCAGCCATAATGGGGGTTCCTACGAGCAGTACTTC. Translating it yields CASSHNGGSYEQYF.

The chain couples TRBV7-9 to TRBJ2-7, with 10 bases matching TRBD1. This CDR3 spans 14 amino acids. Trimming at V came to 5 bases and at J to 3 bases, leaving 4 bases not matched to a gene. Per the germline V gene, CDR1 is SEHNR and CDR2 is FQNEAQ (reference sequence). The CDR3 reads CASSRGDRGYEQYF. As DNA, the CDR3 is TGTGCCAGCAGCAGAGGGGACAGGGGCTACGAGCAGTACTTC.

This clonotype has a handful of counts. V is TRBV4-2 and J is TRBJ2-3; D is unclear. This CDR3 region has 14 residues. Trimming cost V 4 bases and J 4 bases, with 12 bases left between them. In germline, CDR1 is LGHNA, CDR2 YNFKEQ. This CDR3 reads CASSPSPGPDTQYF. The CDR3 nucleotides read TGTGCCAGCAGCCCCTCCCCGGGCCCAGATACGCAGTATTTT.

This clonotype was recorded many times. This sequence joins TRBV29-1 and TRBJ1-5; TRBD1 aligns across 8 bases. The CDR3 has 12 residues. From germline, CDR1 is SQVTM and CDR2 ANQGSEA. Unmatched junction bases numbered 1, after V lost 4 bases and J lost 5 bases. The CDR3 here is CSVGGQDQPQHF. The CDR3 region has the DNA TGCAGCGTTGGGGGACAGGATCAGCCCCAGCATTTT.

The gene calls are TRBV7-2 and TRBJ2-3; 9 positions match TRBD2. Germline V gene data show CDR1 as SGHTA and CDR2 as FQGNSA. This CDR3 comprises 16 residues. V trimming: 6 bases; J trimming: 0 bases; junction bases outside the gene matches: 7. In nucleotides, the CDR3 is TGTGCCAGCAGACGAGCGGGGGGCTCTAGCACAGATACGCAGTATTTT. Translation: CASRRAGGSSTDTQYF.